This T cell receptor beta chain was recovered during a study of blood T cell repertoires in COVID-19. This clone was seen just once. Using immunoSEQ multiplex PCR, the repertoire was profiled, and TCRdb retains in-frame clones only, with some absent. The sample lists 150,000 to 250,000 clones, 65% to 85% occurring once. Germline V gene data show CDR1 as SEHNR and CDR2 as FQNEAQ (reference sequence). This CDR3 spans 16 amino acids. J lost 4 bases, V lost 5 bases, and 10 bases had no gene match. Ages ranged from about 18 to 89 years, with residence in about 23 US areas. Clinical history reported by participants formed the basis on which cohorts were assigned. Recovered Cohort 3 donors showed two negative PCRs, clearance, or symptom resolution.

The chain has TRBV7-9 and TRBJ1-1; 10 positions match TRBD1. The sequenced material came from PBMCs or T cells enriched from blood (not recorded which). The origin of this receptor is a man aged 40-49 years who had recovered from COVID-19. The CDR3 DNA sequence: TGTGCCAGCAGCAGTAGCCGGGACAGGGGACGCACTGAAGCTTTCTTT. It codes for CASSSSRDRGRTEAFF. Based on the CDR3 plus reference TRBV7-9 and TRBJ1-1, the full variable domain is DTGVSQNPRHKITKRGQNVTFRCDPISEHNRLYWYRQTLGQGPEFLTYFQNEAQLEKSRLLSDRFSAERPKGSFSTLEIQRTEQGDSAMYLCASSSSRDRGRTEAFFGQGTRLTVV.